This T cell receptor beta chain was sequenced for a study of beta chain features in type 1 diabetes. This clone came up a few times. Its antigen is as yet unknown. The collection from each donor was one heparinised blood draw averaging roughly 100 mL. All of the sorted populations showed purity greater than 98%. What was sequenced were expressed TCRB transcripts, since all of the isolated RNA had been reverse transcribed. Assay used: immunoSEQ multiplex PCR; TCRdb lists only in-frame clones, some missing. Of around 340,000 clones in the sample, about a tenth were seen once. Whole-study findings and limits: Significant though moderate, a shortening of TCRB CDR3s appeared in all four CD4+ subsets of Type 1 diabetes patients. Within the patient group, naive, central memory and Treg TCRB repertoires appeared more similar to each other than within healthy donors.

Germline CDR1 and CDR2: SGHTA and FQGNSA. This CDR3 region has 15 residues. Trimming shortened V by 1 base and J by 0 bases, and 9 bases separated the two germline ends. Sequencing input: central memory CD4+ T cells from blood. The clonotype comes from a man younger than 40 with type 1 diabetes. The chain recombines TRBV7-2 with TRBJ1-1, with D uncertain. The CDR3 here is CASSLVYTMNTEAFF. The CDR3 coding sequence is TGTGCCAGCAGCTTAGTTTACACGATGAACACTGAAGCTTTCTTT.